The 25 T cell receptor beta chains given below trace back to one sample, sequenced in a study of CD8+CD57+ T cells in acquired aplastic anemia. Profiles of TCR beta VDJ and CDR3 were generated from a genomic DNA template. Each CDR3 protein gets one entry after TCRdb re-called the reads with MiXCR. The repertoire holds roughly 200,000 distinct CDR3 sequences, with over 55% as singletons. Input material: sorted CD4+, CD8+, or CD8+CD57+ T cells (not recorded which) from PBMCs. The receptors derive from a human donor in good health.

The count of this clonotype is one. The J gene is TRBJ2-1, the V gene TRBV15; D call uncertain. V was clipped by 5 bases and J by 4 bases, with 6 bases between them. The germline gives CDR1 LNHNV, CDR2 YYDKDF (reference sequence). This CDR3 is 12 amino acids long. CDR3 bases: TGTGCCACCAGCTTGAGATACAATGAGCAGTTCTTC. Protein sequence: CATSLRYNEQFF.

This rearrangement joins TRBV20-1 to TRBJ1-3; D not resolved. Trimming took 5 bases from V and 3 from J, leaving 14 bases between them. The CDR3 is 14 residues long. Germline V gene data show CDR1 as DFQATT and CDR2 as SNEGSKA (reference sequence). CDR3 loop: CSAGPAEFGNTIYF. In nucleotides, the CDR3 is TGCAGTGCTGGTCCTGCTGAGTTTGGAAACACCATATATTTT.

This CDR3 is CSAGQGVSNQPQHF. CDR3 in DNA: TGCAGTGCTGGTCAAGGAGTTTCCAATCAGCCCCAGCATTTT. The chain recombines TRBV20-1 with TRBJ1-5; no clear D gene. This CDR3 is built from 14 residues. The germline gives CDR1 DFQATT, CDR2 SNEGSKA (reference sequence). V lost 5 bases and J 3 bases, leaving 14 bases between the germline ends.

The J gene is TRBJ1-5, the V gene TRBV20-1, with 8 bases matching TRBD1. Germline V gives CDR1 DFQATT, CDR2 SNEGSKA (reference sequence). V shed 4 bases and J 5 bases; nucleotides not matched to a gene: 4. The CDR3 has 13 amino acids. The CDR3 here is CSAMGQADQPQHF. The CDR3 DNA reads as TGCAGTGCTATGGGACAGGCGGATCAGCCCCAGCATTTT.

In the case of this clonotype: Its ends do not fully match the called genes, so a read error is possible. The rearrangement links TRBV4-3 to TRBJ2-1; either TRBD1 or TRBD2 may supply D (5 bases each). CDR3 length: 17 amino acids. CDR1 LGHNA and CDR2 YSLEER come from the germline V gene. The CDR3 loop reads CASSQATGTASYDEQFF. CDR3 bases: TGCGCCAGCAGCCAAGCCACCGGGACCGCTTCCTACGATGAGCAGTTCTTC.

This clonotype has a count of ten or more. This chain joins TRBV28 and TRBJ2-5; D uncertain. The V end was cut by 6 bases, the J end by 5 bases, with 16 bases between. In germline, CDR1 is MDHEN, CDR2 SYDVKM. The CDR3 extends over 14 amino acids. The CDR3: CASSPGSRYETQYF. The CDR3 DNA reads as TGTGCCAGCAGCCCCGGGTCTCGTTATGAGACCCAGTACTTC.

The table lists this clonotype with a count of one. At one end, the junction sequence differs from germline, possibly due to a read error. The CDR3 DNA reads as TGTGCCAGCAGCCAAGTAGGTAGCGGGAGGTCGTATTTC. This gives the protein CASSQVGSGRSYF. The gene calls are TRBV14 and TRBJ2-5; 10 nucleotides line up with TRBD2. Germline V CDR1 and CDR2: SGHDN, FVKESK. This CDR3 is 13 amino acids long.

In its sample, this clonotype was seen a few times. The chain couples TRBV15 to TRBJ2-6, with no clear D. Trimming removed 2 bases at V and 0 bases at J, with 14 bases between. This CDR3 is built from 18 residues. Per germline, CDR1 LNHNV and CDR2 YYDKDF (reference sequence). CDR3 in DNA: TGTGCCACCAGCAGAACTTTGACATTACCCTCTGGGGCCAACGTCCTGACTTTC. Translation: CATSRTLTLPSGANVLTF.

The CDR3 reads CATHGTSGDKTYEQYF. The CDR3 DNA follows: TGTGCCACTCATGGGACTAGCGGGGATAAAACCTACGAGCAGTACTTC. J is TRBJ2-7 and V is TRBV10-3, with 13 bases that match TRBD2. CDR3 length equals 16 residues. In germline, CDR1 is ENHRY, CDR2 SYGVKD. V shed 10 bases, J shed 2 bases, and the junction held 11 bases outside the gene matches.

In its sample, this clonotype was seen many times. The CDR3 is CASSRTMTYDRGLGNTIYF. DNA of the CDR3: TGTGCCAGCAGCAGAACCATGACGTATGACAGGGGGCTCGGAAACACCATATATTTT. The gene calls are TRBV25-1 and TRBJ1-3; 10 bases agree with TRBD1. V lost 6 bases and J lost 4; bases outside the gene matches: 18. The length of the CDR3 is 19 residues. Germline CDR1 and CDR2: MGHDK and SYGVNS. The variable domain in full, with the rest retrieved from reference TRBV25-1 and TRBJ1-3, is EADIYQTPRYLVIGTGKKITLECSQTMGHDKMYWYQQDPGMELHLIHYSYGVNSTEKGDLSSESTVSRIRTEHFPLTLESARPSHTSQYLCASSRTMTYDRGLGNTIYFGEGSWLTVV.

The count of this clonotype is one. The V call is TRBV15, the J call TRBJ2-5; the D gene is possibly TRBD2 (5 bases). This CDR3 contains 13 residues. Germline values: CDR1 LNHNV, CDR2 YYDKDF (reference sequence). Deletions cut 4 bases from V and 2 bases from J, with 8 bases between. The CDR3 nucleotides are TGTGCCACCAGCACAGGACTGCAAGAGACCCAGTACTTC. Translation gives CATSTGLQETQYF.

The chain has TRBV7-2 and TRBJ2-3, with 9 bases lining up with TRBD1. Trimming took 5 bases from V and 7 from J; bases not matched to a gene: 7. Per germline, CDR1 SGHTA and CDR2 FQGNSA. The CDR3 extends over 14 amino acids. The CDR3, as DNA: TGTGCCAGCAGCCCCCGACAGGGGGGGCATACGCAGTATTTT. Translation gives CASSPRQGGHTQYF.

The V call is TRBV2, the J call TRBJ2-7; 11 nucleotides match TRBD1. The length of the CDR3 is 14 residues. V dropped 8 bases and J dropped 3; count of bases not matched to a gene: 6. Per germline, CDR1 SNHLY and CDR2 FYNNEI. The CDR3 DNA reads TGTGCCAGCTTGGGACAGGGGGGAGGCTACGAGCAGTACTTC. Amino acids: CASLGQGGGYEQYF. The full variable domain, completed using reference TRBV2 and TRBJ2-7, is EPEVTQTPSHQVTQMGQEVILRCVPISNHLYFYWYRQILGQKVEFLVSFYNNEISEKSEIFDDQFSVERPDGSNFTLKIRSTKLEDSAMYFCASLGQGGGYEQYFGPGTRLTVT.

The J gene is TRBJ1-2, the V gene TRBV25-1; D is ambiguous. V was clipped by 5 bases and J by 3 bases, with 13 bases between them. The CDR3 contains 14 residues. Germline loops: CDR1 MGHDK, CDR2 SYGVNS. The CDR3 loop reads CASSTASGYYGYTF. Here the CDR3 DNA reads TGTGCCAGCAGTACAGCCTCGGGGTACTATGGCTACACCTTC.

V and J are TRBV10-1 and TRBJ2-3; possibly TRBD1 for D (6 bases). Trimming cost V 4 bases and J 4 bases, with 15 bases left between them. The CDR3 is made up of 15 amino acids. Germline loops: CDR1 WNHNN, CDR2 SYGVQD (reference sequence). This CDR3 reads CASSGQGYTSDTQYF. The CDR3 nucleotides read TGCGCCAGCAGTGGTCAGGGGTACACATCAGATACGCAGTATTTT.

The chain has TRBV20-1 and TRBJ1-2; D uncertain. CDR3 length: 16 amino acids. V was clipped by 7 bases and J by 5 bases, with 26 bases between them. Germline V CDR1 and CDR2: DFQATT, SNEGSKA (reference sequence). The chain's CDR3 is CSDSSLSALSPYGYTF. Written as DNA, the CDR3 is TGCAGTGATTCATCGCTTAGCGCCCTATCTCCTTATGGCTACACCTTC.

This chain's CDR3 is CASSLRGTGGTDTQYF. The CDR3, as DNA: TGTGCCAGCAGCTTACGAGGGACCGGGGGCACAGATACGCAGTATTTT. The chain couples TRBV7-3 to TRBJ2-3; either TRBD1 or TRBD2 may fit D (5 bases each). The CDR3 is 16 residues long. Trimming took 2 bases from V and 1 from J, leaving 13 bases between them. From germline, CDR1 is SGHTA and CDR2 FQGTGA.

A few counts support this clonotype. The V and J genes are TRBV25-1 and TRBJ1-2; D is undetermined. V was cut by 2 bases and J by 4 bases, with 14 bases left in between. CDR3 length: 15 residues. CDR1 MGHDK and CDR2 SYGVNS come from the germline V gene. The CDR3 DNA follows: TGTGCCAGCAGTGAAGTAGGCAGCCAGTCCTATGGCTACACCTTC. Amino acid sequence: CASSEVGSQSYGYTF.

This clonotype occurred many times. The chain's CDR3 is CASSLTGGGLPSYNEQFF. The CDR3 DNA reads as TGTGCCAGCAGCTTAACTGGGGGGGGGCTCCCCTCCTACAATGAGCAGTTCTTC. The chain links TRBV7-3 to TRBJ2-1; D may be TRBD2 (7 bases). The CDR3 extends over 18 amino acids. Germline loops: CDR1 SGHTA, CDR2 FQGTGA. V dropped 0 bases and J dropped 0 bases, with 15 bases sitting between them.

The chain uses TRBV5-1 and TRBJ2-2; the D gene could be TRBD1 or TRBD2 (5 bases each). CDR1 is SGHRS, CDR2 YFSETQ, per germline. V lost 3 bases and J 3 bases, leaving 12 bases between the germline ends. The CDR3 has 15 residues. CDR3 in amino acids: CASSWGGLDTGELFF. CDR3 bases: TGCGCCAGCAGCTGGGGCGGGTTGGACACCGGGGAGCTGTTTTTT.

Here the CDR3 reads CASSLSLAGGSEQFF. The CDR3 nucleotides are TGTGCCAGCAGCTTGTCCCTAGCGGGAGGGAGTGAGCAGTTCTTC. The rearrangement uses TRBV5-6 and TRBJ2-1, with 12 nucleotides matching TRBD2. The CDR3 loop spans 15 amino acids. CDR1 SGHDT and CDR2 YYEEEE come from the germline V gene. V dropped 1 base and J dropped 9; count of bases not matched to a gene: 5.

This clonotype was counted ten times or more. The chain recombines TRBV9 with TRBJ2-1, with D uncertain. This CDR3 is 15 amino acids long. CDR1 and CDR2 (germline): SGDLS, YYNGEE. Trimming took 0 bases from V and 0 from J, leaving 7 bases between them. The CDR3 region is CASSVGDFSYNEQFF. Here the CDR3 DNA reads TGTGCCAGCAGCGTAGGTGATTTCTCCTACAATGAGCAGTTCTTC. Variable domain in full (rest from reference TRBV9 and TRBJ2-1): DSGVTQTPKHLITATGQRVTLRCSPRSGDLSVYWYQQSLDQGLQFLIQYYNGEERAKGNILERFSAQQFPDLHSELNLSSLELGDSALYFCASSVGDFSYNEQFFGPGTRLTVL.

V and J are TRBV19 and TRBJ2-7; no definite D call. Germline CDR1 LNHDA, CDR2 SQIVND (reference sequence). CDR3 length: 14 amino acids. The germline V and J ends were trimmed by 3 bases and 2 bases, with 11 bases remaining between them. Here the CDR3 DNA reads TGTGCCAGTAGTATTCAGGTTGGGACCTACGAGCAGTACTTC. Translation gives CASSIQVGTYEQYF.

The chain has TRBV7-3 and TRBJ2-3; 7 nucleotides match TRBD1. The ends lost 7 bases at V and 3 bases at J; junction bases unmatched: 10. The CDR3 length is 15 residues. Per germline, CDR1 SGHTA and CDR2 FQGTGA. CDR3 DNA: TGTGCCAGCACAAATCCAGGGGGTGGGACAGATACGCAGTATTTT. Residues: CASTNPGGGTDTQYF.

This clonotype was seen at least ten times. The chain joins TRBV7-6 to TRBJ2-5; perhaps TRBD2 as D (6 bases). The CDR3 has 15 amino acids. From germline, CDR1 is SGHVS and CDR2 FNYEAQ. V dropped 5 bases and J dropped 2 bases, with 15 bases sitting between them. This CDR3 is CASSPTSFIQETQYF. CDR3 nucleotides: TGTGCCAGCAGCCCCACTAGCTTCATACAAGAGACCCAGTACTTC.